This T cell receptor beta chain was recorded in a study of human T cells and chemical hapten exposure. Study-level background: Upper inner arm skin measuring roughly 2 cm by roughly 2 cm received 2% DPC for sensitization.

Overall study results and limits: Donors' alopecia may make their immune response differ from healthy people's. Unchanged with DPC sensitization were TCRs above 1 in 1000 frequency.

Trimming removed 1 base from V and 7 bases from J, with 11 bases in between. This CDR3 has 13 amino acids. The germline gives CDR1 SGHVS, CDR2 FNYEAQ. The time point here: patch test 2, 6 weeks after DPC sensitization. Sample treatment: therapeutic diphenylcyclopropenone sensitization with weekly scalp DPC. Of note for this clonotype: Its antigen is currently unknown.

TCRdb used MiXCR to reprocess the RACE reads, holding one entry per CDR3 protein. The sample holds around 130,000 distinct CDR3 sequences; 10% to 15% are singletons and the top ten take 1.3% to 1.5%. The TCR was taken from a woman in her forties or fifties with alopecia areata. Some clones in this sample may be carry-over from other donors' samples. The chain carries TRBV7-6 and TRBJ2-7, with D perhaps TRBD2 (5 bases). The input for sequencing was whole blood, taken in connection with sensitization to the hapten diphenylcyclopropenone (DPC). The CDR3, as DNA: TGTGCCAGCAGCTTAGAGGACTCCGGGGAGCAGTACTTC. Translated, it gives CASSLEDSGEQYF. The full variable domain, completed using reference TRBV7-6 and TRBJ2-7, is GAGVSQSPRYKVTKRGQDVALRCDPISGHVSLYWYRQALGQGPEFLTYFNYEAQQDKSGLPNDRFSAERPEGSISTLTIQRTEQRDSAMYRCASSLEDSGEQYFGPGTRLTVT.